This entry lists 18 T cell receptor beta chains sequenced from one sample in a study of cytomegalovirus exposure and HLA in healthy donors. The PCR employed 60 Vbeta primers together with 13 Jbeta primers. Using immunoSEQ multiplex PCR, the repertoire was profiled, and TCRdb retains in-frame clones only, with some absent. Of tens of thousands of clones listed, 62% were seen once; the top ten hold approximately 43%. Sequencing was done on a sample of PBMCs. These receptors came from a male donor in good health and CMV-seropositive.

The CDR3 region is CASSQGTGEQYF. The CDR3 coding sequence is TGTGCCAGCAGCCAGGGTACGGGCGAGCAGTACTTC. This rearrangement joins TRBV11-2 to TRBJ2-7; TRBD1 is a possible D gene (5 bases). The CDR3 has 12 residues. Germline CDR1 reads SGHAT; CDR2 reads FQNNGV. V shed 5 bases and J shed 6 bases, with 11 bases lying between them.

J is TRBJ1-5 and V is TRBV5-6, with TRBD1 identical over 8 bases. The CDR3 sequence is 15 residues long. With 1 base clipped from V and 3 bases from J, the junction kept 3 bases outside the gene matches. Germline CDR1 is SGHDT and CDR2 is YYEEEE. CDR3 sequence reads: CASSLTGGYNQPQHF. CDR3 coding DNA: TGTGCCAGCAGCTTGACAGGGGGATACAATCAGCCCCAGCATTTT.

The genes are TRBV7-3 and TRBJ2-6; D might be TRBD2 (6 bases). Trimming removed 3 bases at V and 1 base at J, with 7 bases between. The germline V gene encodes CDR1 SGHTA and CDR2 FQGTGA. This CDR3 is built from 15 residues. Written as DNA, the CDR3 is TGTGCCAGCAGCTTCGGAGGGTCTGGGGCCAACGTCCTGACTTTC. Translation: CASSFGGSGANVLTF. Combining the CDR3 with reference TRBV7-3 and TRBJ2-6 gives the whole variable domain GAGVSQTPSNKVTEKGKYVELRCDPISGHTALYWYRQSLGQGPEFLIYFQGTGAADDSGLPNDRFFAVRPEGSVSTLKIQRTERGDSAVYLCASSFGGSGANVLTFGAGSRLTVL.

This clone was counted a single time. For the CDR3, the DNA is TGTGCCAGCAGGACCGGGACAGGCAATCAGCCCCAGCATTTT. The encoded protein is CASRTGTGNQPQHF. The chain recombines TRBV6-5 with TRBJ1-5, with 7 bases fitting TRBD1. CDR1 and CDR2 (germline): MNHEY, SVGAGI. The V and J ends lost 6 bases and 2 bases, in that order; junction bases with no gene match: 4. The CDR3 is 14 residues long.

As for this clone: Its ends do not fully match the called genes, so a read error is possible. The rearrangement links TRBV19 to TRBJ1-5, with D maybe TRBD1 (6 bases). From germline, CDR1 is LNHDA and CDR2 SQIVND (reference sequence). The CDR3 has 15 residues. The CDR3 DNA sequence: TGTGCCAGTAGTTTCGACACAGGGTACAATCAGACCCAGCATTTT. Translating it yields CASSFDTGYNQTQHF.

This chain uses TRBV4-2 with TRBJ2-1, with TRBD2 as a possible D gene (5 bases). The CDR3 length is 16 residues. The germline V gene has CDR1 LGHNA and CDR2 YNFKEQ. The V end lost 1 base, the J end lost 7 bases, and 17 bases lay between the germline ends. CDR3 sequence (DNA): TGTGCCAGCAGCCAAGTCGGCTCGGGAAGGTTAAATGAGCAGTTCTTC. It encodes CASSQVGSGRLNEQFF.

This clone was counted between two and nine times. The junction does not match germline at one end; this may be a read error. The gene calls are TRBV28 and TRBJ2-5, with TRBD1 identical over 9 bases. The germline V gene encodes CDR1 MDHEN and CDR2 SYDVKM. The CDR3 sequence is 17 residues long. In DNA form, the CDR3 reads TGTTCCAGCAGTTCCGGGACAGGGTTAGGGGGCCAAGAGACCCAGTACTTC. Its translation is CSSSSGTGLGGQETQYF.

This clone was counted between two and nine times. This chain joins TRBV7-3 and TRBJ1-3; TRBD1 matches 7 bases. The CDR3 runs to 14 residues. V trimming: 6 bases; J trimming: 4 bases; junction bases outside the gene matches: 6. Looked up from germline, CDR1 is SGHTA and CDR2 is FQGTGA. The CDR3 reads CASSPTGPGNTIYF. The CDR3 DNA follows: TGTGCCAGCAGTCCGACAGGGCCCGGAAACACCATATATTTT.

This rearrangement joins TRBV27 to TRBJ2-3, with D possibly matching TRBD2 (6 bases). The CDR3 is 15 residues long. Germline V gene sequence: CDR1 MNHEY, CDR2 SMNVEV (reference sequence). Trimming removed 5 bases at V and 2 bases at J, with 14 bases between. The CDR3 coding sequence is TGTGCCAGCAGTCCCGGGGGTTACTACACAGATACGCAGTATTTT. It translates to CASSPGGYYTDTQYF.

This clone showed up just a few times. The chain has TRBV28 and TRBJ2-5; 7 nucleotides agree with TRBD2. The V and J ends lost 10 bases and 5 bases, in that order; junction bases with no gene match: 16. Per germline, CDR1 MDHEN and CDR2 SYDVKM. This CDR3 comprises 15 residues. CDR3 residues: CAIERAGGAGETQYF. In DNA form, the CDR3 reads TGTGCCATCGAACGGGCCGGGGGAGCGGGGGAGACCCAGTACTTC.

This clone was observed a single time. This rearrangement joins TRBV19 to TRBJ2-5; D possibly corresponds to TRBD2 (6 bases). CDR1 is LNHDA and CDR2 is SQIVND in the germline V gene (reference sequence). CDR3 length: 15 residues. V was cut by 8 bases and J by 1 base, with 17 bases left in between. CDR3 loop: CASGPRDSVQETQYF. CDR3 in DNA: TGTGCCAGTGGCCCCCGGGACTCCGTCCAAGAGACCCAGTACTTC.

V usage is TRBV10-1 and J usage is TRBJ2-5, with D maybe TRBD2 (6 bases). Germline V gives CDR1 WNHNN, CDR2 SYGVQD (reference sequence). V lost 6 bases and J lost 2, with 10 bases in between. The CDR3 spans 13 residues. CDR3 nucleotides: TGCGCCAGCAGCCCTAGCGTGCAAGAGACCCAGTACTTC. It encodes CASSPSVQETQYF.

The sample holds many counts of this clone. The chain joins TRBV6-6 to TRBJ1-1; no reliable D call. The germline V gene has CDR1 MNHNY and CDR2 SVGAGI (reference sequence). The CDR3 contains 13 residues. Trimming stripped 4 bases from V and 2 bases from J, with 8 bases between. CDR3 sequence: CASSFQVNTEAFF. The CDR3 DNA sequence: TGTGCCAGCAGTTTTCAGGTAAACACTGAAGCTTTCTTT.

V gene TRBV2 combines with J gene TRBJ1-5, with D unresolved. CDR3 length equals 16 residues. The ends were cut back, 8 bases at V and 0 bases at J, with 17 bases in the middle. Germline V CDR1 and CDR2: SNHLY, FYNNEI. The CDR3 DNA is TGTGCCAGCCTCCCCGGCGGGAGCTATAGCAATCAGCCCCAGCATTTT. Protein product: CASLPGGSYSNQPQHF.

V gene TRBV2 combines with J gene TRBJ1-2, with D perhaps TRBD1 (6 bases). This CDR3 contains 14 residues. The ends were cut back, 5 bases at V and 6 bases at J, with 16 bases in the middle. Per the germline V gene, CDR1 is SNHLY and CDR2 is FYNNEI. The CDR3 here is CASSPAITGNGYTF. Written as DNA, the CDR3 is TGTGCCAGCAGTCCAGCAATTACAGGGAATGGCTACACCTTC.

This clone is classed as medium-sized. The CDR3 sequence: CASSLGQGSIYF. Written as DNA, the CDR3 is TGTGCCAGCAGCTTAGGGCAGGGGAGCATATATTTT. The rearrangement joins TRBV5-6 to TRBJ1-3, with D possibly matching TRBD1 (6 bases). Trimming took 2 bases from V and 12 from J, leaving 12 bases between them. Per germline, CDR1 SGHDT and CDR2 YYEEEE. This CDR3 is built from 12 residues.

The V gene is TRBV6-5, the J gene TRBJ1-2, with a possible D match to TRBD1 (5 bases). The length of the CDR3 is 13 residues. Trimming took off 3 bases at V and 8 bases at J, with 13 bases between the two ends. Germline V gives CDR1 MNHEY, CDR2 SVGAGI. The CDR3 coding sequence is TGTGCCAGCAGTTATCGCAGGGTTGGAGGCTACACCTTC. Its protein product is CASSYRRVGGYTF.

This clone was observed a few times. The V call is TRBV13, the J call TRBJ2-3; 7 bases are shared with TRBD1. The CDR3 is 16 residues long. The V gene's germline CDR1 is PRHDT and CDR2 FYEKMQ (reference sequence). J gave up 2 bases and V 1 base, and 6 bases lay outside the gene matches. CDR3 nucleotide sequence: TGTGCCAGCAGCTTAGACCAGGGACAGAACACAGATACGCAGTATTTT. Amino acid sequence: CASSLDQGQNTDTQYF.